This TCR beta chain appears in the sequencing data of a study of blood T cell repertoires in COVID-19. At the level of the study: The origin of the acute and convalescent COVID-19 samples was the United States, Italy and Spain. T cells, B-cell-depleted T cells, or PBMCs supplied cDNA or gDNA.

Original processing methods: Using reference gene primer amplification, nucleated cell counts were estimated. TCRdb keeps only in-frame clones here, not all; method: immunoSEQ multiplex PCR. V and J calls plus clone size are reproduced from that table; the DNA served to infer D and trimming. The repertoire has 75,000 to 95,000 clones, 82% of them found once; the top ten carry 27%. Trimming shortened V by 2 bases and J by 3 bases, and 10 bases separated the two germline ends. CDR1 and CDR2 (germline): KGHSH, LQKENI. The CDR3 loop spans 14 amino acids. The chain combines TRBV18 with TRBJ1-2, with D possibly being TRBD1 (6 bases). Sequenced sample: peripheral blood. The TCR was taken from a human donor in a cohort sampled during active COVID-19. CDR3 coding DNA: TGTGCCAGCTCACCAGCCAGGGGTTACTATGGCTACACCTTC. Protein product: CASSPARGYYGYTF.